This TCR beta chain was identified in a study of cytomegalovirus exposure and HLA in healthy donors. Repertoires were generated with immunoSEQ multiplex PCR, while TCRdb's copy carries only in-frame clones and drops some. The data show about 170,000 clones, with roughly 89% seen just once and under 13% held by the top ten. V trimming: 2 bases; J trimming: 6 bases; junction bases outside the gene matches: 5. This CDR3 has 15 residues. Germline V CDR1 and CDR2: SEHNR, FQNEAQ (reference sequence). The sequenced sample consisted of PBMCs. This receptor was identified in a young woman in good health and CMV-seropositive. This sequence joins TRBV7-9 and TRBJ2-3, with 10 bases matching TRBD2. Here the CDR3 DNA reads TGTGCCAGCAGCTTACTAGCGGGAGATATGGATACGCAGTATTTT. This sequence encodes CASSLLAGDMDTQYF.